This T cell receptor (beta chain) stems from a study of Graves' ophthalmopathy and Graves' hyperthyroidism. This clonotype came up many times. Transcripts of RNA were the source for amplifying TCR beta CDR3 regions. First-round RT-PCR used HTBI primers; second-round multiplex PCR followed. From the multiplex PCR reads, TCRdb called clonotypes with MiXCR, one entry per CDR3 protein. Altogether about 380,000 distinct CDR3 sequences are present, roughly 14% being singletons, with the ten largest covering roughly 7%. The sequenced sample was peripheral blood. This sequence was found in a woman younger than 35 with stable Graves' hyperthyroidism.

CDR3 residues: CASSVAAAHQPQHF. The CDR3 coding sequence is TGTGCCAGCAGCGTAGCGGCAGCCCATCAGCCCCAGCATTTT. The V call is TRBV9, the J call TRBJ1-5, with D hard to call. Germline V gives CDR1 SGDLS, CDR2 YYNGEE. The CDR3 covers 14 residues. V was pared by 0 bases and J by 5 bases, with 9 bases between.